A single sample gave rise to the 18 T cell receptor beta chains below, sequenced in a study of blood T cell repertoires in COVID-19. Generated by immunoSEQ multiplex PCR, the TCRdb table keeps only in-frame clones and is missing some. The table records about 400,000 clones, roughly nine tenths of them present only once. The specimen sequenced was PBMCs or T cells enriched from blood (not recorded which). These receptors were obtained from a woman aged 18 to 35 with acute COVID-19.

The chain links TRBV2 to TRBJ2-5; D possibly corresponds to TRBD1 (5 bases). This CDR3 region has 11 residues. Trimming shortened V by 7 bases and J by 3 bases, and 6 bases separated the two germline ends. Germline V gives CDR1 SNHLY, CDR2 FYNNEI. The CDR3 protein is CASTGKETQYF. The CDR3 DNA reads TGTGCCAGCACAGGGAAAGAGACCCAGTACTTC.

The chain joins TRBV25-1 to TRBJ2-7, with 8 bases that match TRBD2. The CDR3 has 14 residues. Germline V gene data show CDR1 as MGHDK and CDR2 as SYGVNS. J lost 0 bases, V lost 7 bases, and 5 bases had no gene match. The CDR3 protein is CASTWSGSSYEQYF. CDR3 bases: TGTGCCAGCACCTGGAGCGGGAGCTCCTACGAGCAGTACTTC.

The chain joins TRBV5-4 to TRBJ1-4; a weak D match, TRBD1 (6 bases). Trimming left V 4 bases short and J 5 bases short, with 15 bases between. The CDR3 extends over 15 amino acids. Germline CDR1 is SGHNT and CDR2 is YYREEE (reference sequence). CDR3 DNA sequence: TGTGCCAGCAGCCGACGGACAGATATAAATGAAAAACTGTTTTTT. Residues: CASSRRTDINEKLFF.

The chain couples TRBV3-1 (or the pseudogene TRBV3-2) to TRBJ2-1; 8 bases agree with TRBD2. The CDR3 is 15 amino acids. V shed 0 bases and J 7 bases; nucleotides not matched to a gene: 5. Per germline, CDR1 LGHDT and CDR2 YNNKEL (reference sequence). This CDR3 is CASSQDGGGWNEQFF. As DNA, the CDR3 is TGTGCCAGCAGCCAAGATGGCGGGGGGTGGAATGAGCAGTTCTTC.

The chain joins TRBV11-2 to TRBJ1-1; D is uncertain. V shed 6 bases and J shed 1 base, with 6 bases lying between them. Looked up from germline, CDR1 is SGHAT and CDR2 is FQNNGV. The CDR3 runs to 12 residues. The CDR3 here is CASRSQNTEAFF. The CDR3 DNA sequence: TGTGCCAGCAGATCACAGAACACTGAAGCTTTCTTT.

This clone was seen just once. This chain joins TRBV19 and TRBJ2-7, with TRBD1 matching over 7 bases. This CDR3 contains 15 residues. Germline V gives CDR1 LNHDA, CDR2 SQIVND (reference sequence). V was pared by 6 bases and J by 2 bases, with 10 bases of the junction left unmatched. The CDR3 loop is CASRINRGPTYEQYF. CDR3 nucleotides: TGTGCCAGTAGGATAAACAGGGGCCCGACCTACGAGCAGTACTTC.

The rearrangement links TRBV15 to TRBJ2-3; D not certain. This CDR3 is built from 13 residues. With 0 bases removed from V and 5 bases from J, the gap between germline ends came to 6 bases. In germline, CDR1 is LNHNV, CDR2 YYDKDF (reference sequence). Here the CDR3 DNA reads TGTGCCACCAGCAGAGAACAAATAGATACGCAGTATTTT. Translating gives CATSREQIDTQYF.

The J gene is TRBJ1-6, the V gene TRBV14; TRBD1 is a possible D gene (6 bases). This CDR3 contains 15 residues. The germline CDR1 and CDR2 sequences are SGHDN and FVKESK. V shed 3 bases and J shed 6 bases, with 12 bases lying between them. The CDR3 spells CASSHSGVLNSPLHF. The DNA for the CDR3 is TGTGCCAGCAGCCATTCAGGGGTCCTTAATTCACCCCTCCACTTT.

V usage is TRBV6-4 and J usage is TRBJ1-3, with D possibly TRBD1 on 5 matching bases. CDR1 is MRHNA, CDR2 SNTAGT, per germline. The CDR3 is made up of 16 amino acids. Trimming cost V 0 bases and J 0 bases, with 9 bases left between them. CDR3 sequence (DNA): TGTGCCAGCAGTGACTCAGACAGAAACTCTGGAAACACCATATATTTT. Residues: CASSDSDRNSGNTIYF.

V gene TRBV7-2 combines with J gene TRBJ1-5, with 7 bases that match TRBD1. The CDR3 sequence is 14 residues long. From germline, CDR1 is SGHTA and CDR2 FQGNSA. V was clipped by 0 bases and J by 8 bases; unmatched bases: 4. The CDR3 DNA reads TGTGCCAGCAGCTTAGCGCCGGGACAGAAGCCCCAGCATTTT. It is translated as CASSLAPGQKPQHF.

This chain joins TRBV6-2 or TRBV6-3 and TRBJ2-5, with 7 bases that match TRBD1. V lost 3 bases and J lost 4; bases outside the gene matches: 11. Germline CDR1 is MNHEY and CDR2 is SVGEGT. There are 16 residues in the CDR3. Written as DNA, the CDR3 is TGTGCCAGCAGTTATCCGACAGGGAACCCGGTAGAGACCCAGTACTTC. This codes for CASSYPTGNPVETQYF.

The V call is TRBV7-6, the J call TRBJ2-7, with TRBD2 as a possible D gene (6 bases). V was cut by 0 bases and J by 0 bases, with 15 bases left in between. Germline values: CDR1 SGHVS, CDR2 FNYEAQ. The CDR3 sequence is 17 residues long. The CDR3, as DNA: TGTGCCAGCAGCTTAGCCGCGGGACCGACTATCTCCTACGAGCAGTACTTC. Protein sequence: CASSLAAGPTISYEQYF.

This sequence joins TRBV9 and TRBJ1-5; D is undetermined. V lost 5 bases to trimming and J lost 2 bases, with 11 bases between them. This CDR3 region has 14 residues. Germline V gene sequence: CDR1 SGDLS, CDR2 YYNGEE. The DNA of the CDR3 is TGTGCCAGCAGTCGGGGTAGCGGCAATCAGCCCCAGCATTTT. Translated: CASSRGSGNQPQHF.

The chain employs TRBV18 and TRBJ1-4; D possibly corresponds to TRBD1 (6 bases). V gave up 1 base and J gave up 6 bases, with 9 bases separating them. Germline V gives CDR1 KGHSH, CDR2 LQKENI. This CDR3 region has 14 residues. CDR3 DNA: TGTGCCAGCTCACCACGGGGGCTTCATGAAAAACTGTTTTTT. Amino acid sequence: CASSPRGLHEKLFF.

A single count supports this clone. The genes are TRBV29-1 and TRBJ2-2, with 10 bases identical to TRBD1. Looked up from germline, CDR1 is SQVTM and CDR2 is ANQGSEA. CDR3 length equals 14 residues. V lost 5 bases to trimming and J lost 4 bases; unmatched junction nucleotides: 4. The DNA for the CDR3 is TGCAGCGTTTCGGGACAGGGGACCACCGGGGAGCTGTTTTTT. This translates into CSVSGQGTTGELFF.

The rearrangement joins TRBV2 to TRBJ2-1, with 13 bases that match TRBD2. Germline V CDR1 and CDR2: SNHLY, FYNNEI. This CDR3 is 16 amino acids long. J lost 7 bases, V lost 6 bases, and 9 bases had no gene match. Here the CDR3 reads CASSLTSGRASNEQFF. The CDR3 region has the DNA TGTGCCAGCAGCCTCACTAGCGGGAGGGCGAGTAATGAGCAGTTCTTC.

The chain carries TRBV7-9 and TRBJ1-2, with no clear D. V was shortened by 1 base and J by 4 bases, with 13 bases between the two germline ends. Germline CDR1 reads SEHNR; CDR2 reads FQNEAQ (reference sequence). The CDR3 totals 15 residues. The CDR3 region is CASSLERGDFYGYTF. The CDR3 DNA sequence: TGTGCCAGCAGCTTAGAGCGGGGAGACTTCTATGGCTACACCTTC.

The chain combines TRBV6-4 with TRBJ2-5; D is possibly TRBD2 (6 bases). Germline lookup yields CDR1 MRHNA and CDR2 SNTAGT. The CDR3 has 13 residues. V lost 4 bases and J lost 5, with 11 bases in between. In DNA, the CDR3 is TGTGCCAGCAGTGTTAACGGGGGTGAGACCCAGTACTTC. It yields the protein CASSVNGGETQYF.